A selection of T cell receptor beta chains follows, all from one sample in a study of blood T cell repertoires in COVID-19. Sequencing was performed with immunoSEQ multiplex PCR; in TCRdb, only in-frame clones are kept and a portion is missing. This repertoire shows over 150,000 clones, roughly 85% found once; its top ten account for roughly 9%. The source material was PBMCs or T cells enriched from blood (not recorded which). Receptors were obtained from a young woman who had recovered from COVID-19. Each CDR3 is given with its conserved first and last residue. The D gene is left open where the match is weak. Clone size appears in some rows only: once, few, many, or a class for an expanded clone.

.	once	TRBJ1-1	TRBV2	TGTGCCAGCAGTGAATTTAGAGGGAACACTGAAGCTTTCTTT	CASSEFRGNTEAFF
TRBD1	once	TRBJ1-1	TRBV15	TGTGCCACCAACCGACAGGGTTCGGTCACTGAAGCTTTCTTT	CATNRQGSVTEAFF
.	.	TRBJ1-2	TRBV5-4	TGTGCCAGCAGCTTGGACAGAAACTATGGCTACACCTTC	CASSLDRNYGYTF
TRBD1	once	TRBJ2-3	TRBV6-5	TGTGCCAGCAGTTACTCGGGGACAGGTACAGATACGCAGTATTTT	CASSYSGTGTDTQYF
.	.	TRBJ2-1	TRBV30	TGTGCCTGGAGTCCGGGACATGGAACCTACAATGAGCAGTTCTTC	CAWSPGHGTYNEQFF
TRBD1	.	TRBJ1-3	TRBV28	TGTGCCAGCAGTTACGACAGGGTAGGAAACACCATATATTTT	CASSYDRVGNTIYF
TRBD1	.	TRBJ1-1	TRBV20-1	TGCAGTGCTAGTAGACAGGGAAAAACTGAAGCTTTCTTT	CSASRQGKTEAFF
.	once	TRBJ1-4	TRBV27	TGTGCCAGCAGTTTTTGGGGGCGTCCTGAAAAACTGTTTTTT	CASSFWGRPEKLFF
.	few	TRBJ2-7	TRBV11-3	TGTGCCAGCAGCCTATCCACTTCCTACGAGCAGTACTTC	CASSLSTSYEQYF
TRBD2	.	TRBJ2-1	TRBV27	TGTGCCAGCAGTTTAGGTAGCGGGGGACCCTACAATGAGCAGTTCTTC	CASSLGSGGPYNEQFF
.	.	TRBJ2-1	TRBV27	TGTGCCAGCAGTGGGTTCCCCGGGGGTAATGAGCAGTTCTTC	CASSGFPGGNEQFF
TRBD1	once	TRBJ1-2	TRBV6-1	TGTGCCAGCGACAGGGGAGATGTTAGCTATGGCTACACCTTC	CASDRGDVSYGYTF
.	.	TRBJ2-3	TRBV5-1	TGCGCCAGCAGCCGTAGTGCGGTGGACACAGATACGCAGTATTTT	CASSRSAVDTDTQYF
.	.	TRBJ1-2	TRBV19	TGTGCCAGTAGCACCGAGGGCTCAGCTAACTATGGCTACACCTTC	CASSTEGSANYGYTF
TRBD2	.	TRBJ2-5	TRBV7-8	TGTGCCAGCAGCTTAGGGGAGGGTCGGGAGACCCAGTACTTC	CASSLGEGRETQYF
TRBD1	.	TRBJ1-3	TRBV2	TGTGCCAGCAGTGAGAGATCCGACAGGGGGCCTGGAAACACCATATATTTT	CASSERSDRGPGNTIYF
TRBD2	.	TRBJ2-5	TRBV24-1	TGTGCCACCAGTGAAGGAAGCGGGAGGGGGTTAGAGACCCAGTACTTC	CATSEGSGRGLETQYF
TRBD1	.	TRBJ1-1	TRBV27	TGTGCCAGCCGACAGGGGAGGAACACTGAAGCTTTCTTT	CASRQGRNTEAFF
.	.	TRBJ2-1	TRBV30	TGTGCCTGGGCCCTAGCGAATGAGCAGTTCTTC	CAWALANEQFF
.	.	TRBJ2-5	TRBV5-4	TGTGCCAGCAGCTTGTGGGTAGCGGACTACCAAGAGACCCAGTACTTC	CASSLWVADYQETQYF
TRBD1	.	TRBJ2-7	TRBV11-2	TGTGCCAGCAGATTTTCAGGGGGCTTTTCCTACGAGCAGTACTTC	CASRFSGGFSYEQYF
TRBD2	once	TRBJ2-5	TRBV29-1	TGCAGCGTTGAGATAGCTAGCGGGGACGCCCAGTACTTC	CSVEIASGDAQYF
.	.	TRBJ1-5	TRBV28	TGTGCCAGCAGTTCTCTATCGCTACGGCAGGATGGCAATCAGCCCCAGCATTTT	CASSSLSLRQDGNQPQHF
.	.	TRBJ2-7	TRBV18	TGTGCCAGCTCACCATCGGCGGACTACGAGCAGTACTTC	CASSPSADYEQYF
TRBD1	.	TRBJ1-2	TRBV28	TGTGCCAGCAGCCTACAGACAGGGGCAAAGTATGGCTACACCTTC	CASSLQTGAKYGYTF
.	many	TRBJ2-1	TRBV2	TGTGCCAGCAGTGACACCGGGACTCCCGACAATGAGCAGTTCTTC	CASSDTGTPDNEQFF
TRBD1	.	TRBJ1-2	TRBV18	TGTGCCAGCTCTCCTGAGGGGGCAGTAGCTAACTATGGCTACACCTTC	CASSPEGAVANYGYTF
.	.	TRBJ2-3	TRBV10-1	TGCGCCAGCAGTGAACAGGGTAGCACAGATACGCAGTATTTT	CASSEQGSTDTQYF
TRBD1	.	TRBJ2-5	TRBV5-1	TGCGCCAGCAGTCTGTCGGGCACAGGGGGTGGGGAGACCCAGTACTTC	CASSLSGTGGGETQYF
.	.	TRBJ1-2	TRBV2	TGTGCCAGCACCCCCGCAGACTATGGCTACACCTTC	CASTPADYGYTF
TRBD2	.	TRBJ2-4	TRBV28	TGTGCCAGCAGCGTAGCGGGGGGGCAAAAAAACATTCAGTACTTC	CASSVAGGQKNIQYF
.	.	TRBJ1-1	TRBV19	TGTGCCAGTAGGGGCGCGAACACTGAAGCTTTCTTT	CASRGANTEAFF
.	.	TRBJ2-2	TRBV29-1	TGCAGCGTTGATTTCAGAGGGACCGGGGAGCTGTTTTTT	CSVDFRGTGELFF
.	.	TRBJ2-7	TRBV28	TGTGCCAGCAGGGGAGGGGGAATCTACGAGCAGTACTTC	CASRGGGIYEQYF
TRBD2	few	TRBJ2-3	TRBV6-4	TGTGCCAGCAGTGACTCGCCCGGGGGGGCAGATACGCAGTATTTT	CASSDSPGGADTQYF
.	.	TRBJ1-1	TRBV6-5	TGTGCCAGCACGTATCGAAGAGGATATGGGACTGAAGCTTTCTTT	CASTYRRGYGTEAFF
TRBD1	.	TRBJ1-5	TRBV6-2/TRBV6-3	TGTGCCAGCAGTTACTTTCCGGGACAGGGGTACAGCAATCAGCCCCAGCATTTT	CASSYFPGQGYSNQPQHF
.	.	TRBJ1-2	TRBV5-6	TGTGCCAGCAGCTTGGTAACAGGTGGGAACGGCTACACCTTC	CASSLVTGGNGYTF
TRBD1	once	TRBJ1-3	TRBV10-3	TGTGCCATCAGCTCAACAGGGGGCTCTGGAAACACCATATATTTT	CAISSTGGSGNTIYF